This T cell receptor (beta chain) emerged from a study of regulatory T cells in long-lasting Graves disease. In germline, CDR1 is SNHLY, CDR2 FYNNEI. The CDR3 contains 16 residues. With V trimmed by 4 bases and J by 1 base, 5 bases remained unmatched. This clonotype appeared once. Building the TCR beta libraries relied on iRepertoire HTBI primers, and CDR3 regions underwent Arm-PCR. TCRdb reprocessed the multiplex PCR reads via MiXCR and lists one record per CDR3 protein. This table holds roughly 450,000 distinct CDR3 sequences, less than 25% found once. As to time point: persistent/refractory GD, antithyroid drugs over 5 years with positive TRAb. Generation of the TCR library employed RNA extracted from PBMCs.

The J gene is TRBJ2-1, the V gene TRBV2; 9 bases map to TRBD2. The source was peripheral blood mononuclear cells (PBMCs), collected when the disease was refractory, from a patient treated with antithyroid drugs. The sequence came from a female donor with Graves disease. This CDR3 is CASSGRAGGSYNEQFF. CDR3 DNA sequence: TGTGCCAGCAGTGGAAGAGCGGGAGGTTCCTACAATGAGCAGTTCTTC.